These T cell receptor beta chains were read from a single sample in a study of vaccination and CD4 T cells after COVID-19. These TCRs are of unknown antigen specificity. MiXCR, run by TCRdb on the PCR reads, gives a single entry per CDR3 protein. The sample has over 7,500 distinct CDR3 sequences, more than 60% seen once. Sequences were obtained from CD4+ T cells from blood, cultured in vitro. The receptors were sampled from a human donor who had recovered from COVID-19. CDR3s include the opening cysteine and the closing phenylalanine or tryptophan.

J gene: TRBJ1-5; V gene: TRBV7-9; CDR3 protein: CASSLGDSFNQPQHF
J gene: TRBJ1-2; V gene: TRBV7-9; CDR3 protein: CASSPWGGQGYGYTF
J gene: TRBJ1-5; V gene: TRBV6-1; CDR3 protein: CASSEAGGSNQPQHF
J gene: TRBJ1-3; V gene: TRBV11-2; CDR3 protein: CASSEQGADGNTIYF
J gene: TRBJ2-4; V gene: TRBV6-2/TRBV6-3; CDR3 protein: CASSYPSGERAKNIQYF
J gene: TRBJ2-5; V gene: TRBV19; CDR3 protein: CATGLTGLGETQYF
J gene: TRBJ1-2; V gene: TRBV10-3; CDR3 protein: CAVVAGRTGANGYTF
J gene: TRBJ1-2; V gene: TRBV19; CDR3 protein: CASRKARDRAQFNYGYTF
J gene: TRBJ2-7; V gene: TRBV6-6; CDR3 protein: CASSYSLLGVDYEQYF
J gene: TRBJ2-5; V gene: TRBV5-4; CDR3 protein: CASSTPGARTEETQYF
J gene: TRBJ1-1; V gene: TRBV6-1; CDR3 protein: CASREVPTEAFF
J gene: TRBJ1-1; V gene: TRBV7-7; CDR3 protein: CASSLGENTEAFF
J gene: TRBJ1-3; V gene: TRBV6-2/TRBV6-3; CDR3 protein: CASTQAGTGNTIYF
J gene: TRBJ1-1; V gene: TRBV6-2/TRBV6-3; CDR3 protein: CASSNSLNTEAFF
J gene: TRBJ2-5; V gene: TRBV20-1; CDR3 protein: CSARAQPQETQYF
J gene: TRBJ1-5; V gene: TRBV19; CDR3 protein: CASSLGQGEQPQHF
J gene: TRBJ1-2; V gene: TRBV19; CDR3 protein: CASTAPGVGSYGYTF
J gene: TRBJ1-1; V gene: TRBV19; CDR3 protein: CASSITDRENTEAFF
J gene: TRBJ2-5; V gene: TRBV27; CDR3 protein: CASSRQGQETQYF
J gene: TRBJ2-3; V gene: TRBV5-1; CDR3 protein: CASSLITGEATDTQYF
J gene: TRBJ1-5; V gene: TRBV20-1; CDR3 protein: CSARENFQGTNQPQHF
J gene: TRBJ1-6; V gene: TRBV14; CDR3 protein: CASSQPGTGQAPLHF
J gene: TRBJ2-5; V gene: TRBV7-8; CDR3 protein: CASSLGTTRDPVETQYF
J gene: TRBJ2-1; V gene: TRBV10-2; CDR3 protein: CASSESVGQQFF
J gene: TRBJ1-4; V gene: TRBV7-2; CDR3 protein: CASSPDRGGEKLFF
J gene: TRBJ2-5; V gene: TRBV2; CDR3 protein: CASEEVGRETQYF
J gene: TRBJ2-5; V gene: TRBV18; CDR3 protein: CASSPQETQYF
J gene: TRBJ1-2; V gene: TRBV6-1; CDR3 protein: CASARGRANYGYTF
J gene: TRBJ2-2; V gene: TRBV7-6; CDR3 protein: CASSSTTNTGELFF
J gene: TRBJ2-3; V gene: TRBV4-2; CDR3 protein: CASSQELASSTDTQYF
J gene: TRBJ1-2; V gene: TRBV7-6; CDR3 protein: CASSPGTGPYGYTF
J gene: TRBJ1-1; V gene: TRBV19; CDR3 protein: CASSIETVEAFF
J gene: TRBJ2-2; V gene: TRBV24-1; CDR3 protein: CATSDPQNTGELFF
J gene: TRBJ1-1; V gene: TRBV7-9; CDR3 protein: CASTLGDQNTEAFF
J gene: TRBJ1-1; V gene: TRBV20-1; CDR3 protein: CSARVGGRRTEAFF
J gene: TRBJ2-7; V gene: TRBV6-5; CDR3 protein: CASSYDGESHEQYF
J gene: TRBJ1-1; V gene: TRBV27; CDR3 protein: CASTLAGGNTEAFF
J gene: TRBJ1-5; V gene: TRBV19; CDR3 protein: CASSLGGWGNQPQHF
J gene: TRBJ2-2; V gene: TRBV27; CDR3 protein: CASSRQGGTGELFF
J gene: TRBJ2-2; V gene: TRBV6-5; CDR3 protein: CASSYSSGGELFF
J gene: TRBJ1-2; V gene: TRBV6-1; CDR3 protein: CASGKGANYGYTF
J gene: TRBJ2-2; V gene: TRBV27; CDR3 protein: CASSLPGLAGGHTGELFF
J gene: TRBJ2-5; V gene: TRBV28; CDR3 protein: CASSQPQGRWYQETQYF
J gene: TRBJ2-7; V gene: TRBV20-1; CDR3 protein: CSARTGGPYEQYF
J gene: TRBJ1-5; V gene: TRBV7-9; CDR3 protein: CASSLGGQGDQPQHF
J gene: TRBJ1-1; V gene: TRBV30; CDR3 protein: CTWRDRADTEAFF
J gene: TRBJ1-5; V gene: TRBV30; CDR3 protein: CAWTVGGQGQPQHF
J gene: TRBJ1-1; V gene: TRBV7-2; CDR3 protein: CASSRGGDSAEAFF
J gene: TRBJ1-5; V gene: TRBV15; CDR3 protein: CATSGPNQPQHF
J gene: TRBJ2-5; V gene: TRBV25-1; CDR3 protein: CASSEFKTGLETQYF